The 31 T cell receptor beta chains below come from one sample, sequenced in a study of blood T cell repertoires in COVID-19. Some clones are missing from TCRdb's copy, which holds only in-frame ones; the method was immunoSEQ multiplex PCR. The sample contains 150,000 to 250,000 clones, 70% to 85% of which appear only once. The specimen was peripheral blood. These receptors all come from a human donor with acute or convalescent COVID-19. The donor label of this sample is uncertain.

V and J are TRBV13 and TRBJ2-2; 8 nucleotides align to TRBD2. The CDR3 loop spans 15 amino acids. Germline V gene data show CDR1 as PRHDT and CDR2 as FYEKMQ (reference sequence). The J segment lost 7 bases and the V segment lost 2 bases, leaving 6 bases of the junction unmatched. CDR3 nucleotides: TGTGCCAGCAGCTTATTTGGCAGCGGGAGCGGGGAGCTGTTTTTT. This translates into CASSLFGSGSGELFF. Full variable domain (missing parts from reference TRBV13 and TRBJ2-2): AAGVIQSPRHLIKEKRETATLKCYPIPRHDTVYWYQQGPGQDPQFLISFYEKMQSDKGSIPDRFSAQQFSDYHSELNMSSLELGDSALYFCASSLFGSGSGELFFGEGSRLTVL.

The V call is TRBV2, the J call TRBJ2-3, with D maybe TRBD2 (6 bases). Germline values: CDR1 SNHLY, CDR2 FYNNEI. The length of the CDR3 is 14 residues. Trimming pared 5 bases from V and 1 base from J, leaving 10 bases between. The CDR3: CASSLAAGTDTQYF. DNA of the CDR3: TGTGCCAGCAGTTTAGCGGCGGGCACAGATACGCAGTATTTT.

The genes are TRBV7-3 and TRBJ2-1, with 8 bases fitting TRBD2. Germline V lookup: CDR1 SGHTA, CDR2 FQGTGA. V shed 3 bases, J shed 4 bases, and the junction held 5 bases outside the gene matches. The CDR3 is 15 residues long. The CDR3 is CASSFGAGAYNEQFF. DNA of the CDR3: TGTGCCAGCAGCTTTGGAGCGGGAGCTTACAATGAGCAGTTCTTC. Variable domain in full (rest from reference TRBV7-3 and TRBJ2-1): GAGVSQTPSNKVTEKGKYVELRCDPISGHTALYWYRQSLGQGPEFLIYFQGTGAADDSGLPNDRFFAVRPEGSVSTLKIQRTERGDSAVYLCASSFGAGAYNEQFFGPGTRLTVL.

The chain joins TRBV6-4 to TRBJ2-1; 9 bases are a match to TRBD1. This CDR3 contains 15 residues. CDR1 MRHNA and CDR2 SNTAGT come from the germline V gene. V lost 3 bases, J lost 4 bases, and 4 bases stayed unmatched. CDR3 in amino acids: CASSEQGAQYNEQFF. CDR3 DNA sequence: TGTGCCAGCAGTGAACAGGGGGCGCAGTACAATGAGCAGTTCTTC.

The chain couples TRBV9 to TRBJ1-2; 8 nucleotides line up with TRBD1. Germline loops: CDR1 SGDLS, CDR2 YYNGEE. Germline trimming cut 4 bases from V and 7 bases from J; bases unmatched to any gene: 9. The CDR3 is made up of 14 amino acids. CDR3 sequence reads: CASSTGQGVSGYTF. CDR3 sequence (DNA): TGTGCCAGCAGCACCGGACAGGGAGTTTCTGGCTACACCTTC.

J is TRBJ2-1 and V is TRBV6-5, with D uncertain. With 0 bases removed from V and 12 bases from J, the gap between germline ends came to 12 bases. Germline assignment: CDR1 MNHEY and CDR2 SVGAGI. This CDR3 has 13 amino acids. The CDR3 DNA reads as TGTGCCAGCAGTTACTCGGCAAAGATCCCGCAGTTCTTC. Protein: CASSYSAKIPQFF.

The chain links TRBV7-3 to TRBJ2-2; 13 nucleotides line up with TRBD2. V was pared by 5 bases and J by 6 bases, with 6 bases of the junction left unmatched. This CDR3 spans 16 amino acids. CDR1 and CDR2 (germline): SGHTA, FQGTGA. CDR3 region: CASSLSTSGRAGELFF. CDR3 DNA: TGTGCCAGCAGCCTCAGTACTAGCGGGAGGGCCGGGGAGCTGTTTTTT.

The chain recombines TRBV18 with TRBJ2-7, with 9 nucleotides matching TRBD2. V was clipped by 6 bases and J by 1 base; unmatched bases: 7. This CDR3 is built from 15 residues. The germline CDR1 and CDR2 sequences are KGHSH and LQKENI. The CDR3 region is CASSPTSGASYEQYF. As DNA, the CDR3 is TGTGCCAGCTCCCCGACTAGCGGAGCATCCTACGAGCAGTACTTC.

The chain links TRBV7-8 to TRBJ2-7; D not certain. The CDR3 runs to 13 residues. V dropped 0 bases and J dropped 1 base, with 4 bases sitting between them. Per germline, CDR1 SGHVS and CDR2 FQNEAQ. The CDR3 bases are TGTGCCAGCAGCTTAGCGCGGTCCTACGAGCAGTACTTC. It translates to CASSLARSYEQYF.

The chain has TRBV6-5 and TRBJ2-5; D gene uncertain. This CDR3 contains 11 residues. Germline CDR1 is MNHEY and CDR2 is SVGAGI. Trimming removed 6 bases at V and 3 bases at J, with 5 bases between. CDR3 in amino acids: CASSVEETQYF. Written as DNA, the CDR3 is TGTGCCAGCAGCGTAGAAGAGACCCAGTACTTC.

CDR3 sequence (DNA): TGCGCCAGCAGCCAAGGGAACCAGCGGGGCTACAATGAGCAGTTCTTC. Amino acids: CASSQGNQRGYNEQFF. This rearrangement joins TRBV4-1 to TRBJ2-1, with 7 nucleotides matching TRBD2. CDR1 is MGHRA, CDR2 YSYEKL, per germline. CDR3 length equals 16 residues. The junction had 6 bases not matched to a gene; V was cut back by 1 base and J by 3 bases.

The DNA of the CDR3 is TGTGCCAGCAGCTTACGACAAGGCCCTAATGAAAAACTGTTTTTT. It encodes CASSLRQGPNEKLFF. The chain couples TRBV11-1 to TRBJ1-4; no definite D call. Germline assignment: CDR1 SGHAT and CDR2 FQDESV (reference sequence). This CDR3 comprises 15 residues. V lost 2 bases to trimming and J lost 3 bases, with 10 bases between them.

DNA of the CDR3: TGCAGCGTTGAACATAGCGGGAGCCATGGGGATGAGCAGTTCTTC. Its protein product is CSVEHSGSHGDEQFF. The rearrangement links TRBV29-1 to TRBJ2-1; 9 bases are a match to TRBD2. The CDR3 loop spans 15 amino acids. CDR1 is SQVTM and CDR2 is ANQGSEA in the germline V gene. After removal of 2 bases from V and 8 bases from J, the junction contained 10 bases not matched to a gene.

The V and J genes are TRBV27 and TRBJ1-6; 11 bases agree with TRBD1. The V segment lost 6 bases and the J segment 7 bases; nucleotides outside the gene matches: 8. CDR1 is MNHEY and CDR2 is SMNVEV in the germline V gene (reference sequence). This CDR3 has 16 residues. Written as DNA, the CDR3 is TGTGCCAGCAGGCGTGGACAGGGGGCACAGAATTCACCCCTCCACTTT. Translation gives CASRRGQGAQNSPLHF.

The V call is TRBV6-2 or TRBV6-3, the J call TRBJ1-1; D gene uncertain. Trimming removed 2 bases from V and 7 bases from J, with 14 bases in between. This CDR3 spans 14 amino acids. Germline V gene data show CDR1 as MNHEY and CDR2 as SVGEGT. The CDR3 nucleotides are TGTGCCAGCAGTTACAAACCCTCAAACTATGAAGCTTTCTTT. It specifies CASSYKPSNYEAFF.

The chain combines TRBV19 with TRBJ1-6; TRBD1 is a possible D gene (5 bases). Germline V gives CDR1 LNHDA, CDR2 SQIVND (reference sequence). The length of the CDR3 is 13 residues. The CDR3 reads CATTTEYNSPLHF. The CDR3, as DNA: TGTGCTACTACGACAGAGTATAATTCACCCCTCCACTTT.

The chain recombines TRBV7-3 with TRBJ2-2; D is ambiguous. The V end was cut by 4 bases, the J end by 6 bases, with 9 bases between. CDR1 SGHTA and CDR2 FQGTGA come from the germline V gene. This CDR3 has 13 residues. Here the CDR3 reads CASSSAGAGELFF. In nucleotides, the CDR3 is TGTGCCAGCAGCTCCGCAGGTGCCGGGGAGCTGTTTTTT.

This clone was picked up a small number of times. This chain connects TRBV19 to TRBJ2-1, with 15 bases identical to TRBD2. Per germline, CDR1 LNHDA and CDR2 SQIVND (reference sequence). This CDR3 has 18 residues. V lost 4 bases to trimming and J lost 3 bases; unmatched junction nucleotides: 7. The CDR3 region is CASSTGLAGGFDYNEQFF. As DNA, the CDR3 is TGTGCCAGTAGTACGGGACTAGCGGGAGGTTTTGACTACAATGAGCAGTTCTTC.

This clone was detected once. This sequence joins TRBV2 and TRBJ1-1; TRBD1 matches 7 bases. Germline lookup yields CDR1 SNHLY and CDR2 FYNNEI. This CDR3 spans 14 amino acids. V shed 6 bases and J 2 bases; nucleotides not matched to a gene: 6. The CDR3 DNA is TGTGCCAGCAGAGACGGGACAGTAAACACTGAAGCTTTCTTT. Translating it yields CASRDGTVNTEAFF.

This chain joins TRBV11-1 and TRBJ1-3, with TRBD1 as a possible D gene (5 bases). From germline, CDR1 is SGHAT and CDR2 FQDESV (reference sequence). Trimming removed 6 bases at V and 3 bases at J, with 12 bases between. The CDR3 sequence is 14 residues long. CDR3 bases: TGTGCCAGCAGTGGGACTCCTATTGGAAACACCATATATTTT. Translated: CASSGTPIGNTIYF.

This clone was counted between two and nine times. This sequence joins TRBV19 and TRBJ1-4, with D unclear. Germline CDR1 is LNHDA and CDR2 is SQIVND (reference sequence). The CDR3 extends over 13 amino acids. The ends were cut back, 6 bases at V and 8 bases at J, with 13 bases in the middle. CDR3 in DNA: TGTGCCAGTAGGGACTTGGGCGGCGAAAAACTGTTTTTT. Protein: CASRDLGGEKLFF. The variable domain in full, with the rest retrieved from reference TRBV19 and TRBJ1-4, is DGGITQSPKYLFRKEGQNVTLSCEQNLNHDAMYWYRQDPGQGLRLIYYSQIVNDFQKGDIAEGYSVSREKKESFPLTVTSAQKNPTAFYLCASRDLGGEKLFFGSGTQLSVL.

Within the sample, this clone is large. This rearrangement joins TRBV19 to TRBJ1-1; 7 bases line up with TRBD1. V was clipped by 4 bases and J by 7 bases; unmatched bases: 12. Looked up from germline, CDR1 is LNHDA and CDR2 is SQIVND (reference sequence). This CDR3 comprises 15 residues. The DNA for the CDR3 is TGTGCCAGTAGTACGCTCGAGACAGGGATGGATGAAGCTTTCTTT. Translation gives CASSTLETGMDEAFF.

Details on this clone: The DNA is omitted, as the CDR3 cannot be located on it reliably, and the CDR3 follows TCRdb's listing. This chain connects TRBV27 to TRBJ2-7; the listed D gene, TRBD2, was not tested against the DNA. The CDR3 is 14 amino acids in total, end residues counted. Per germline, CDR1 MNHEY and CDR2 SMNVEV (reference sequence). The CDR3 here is CASSSSGRGMRQYF.

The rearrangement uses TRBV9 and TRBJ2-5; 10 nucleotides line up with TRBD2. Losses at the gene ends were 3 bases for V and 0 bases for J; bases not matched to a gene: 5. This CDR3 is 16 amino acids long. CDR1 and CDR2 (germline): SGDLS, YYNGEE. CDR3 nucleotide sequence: TGTGCCAGCAGCGCGACACTAGCGGGGCACCAAGAGACCCAGTACTTC. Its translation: CASSATLAGHQETQYF. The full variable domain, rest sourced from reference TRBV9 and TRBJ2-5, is DSGVTQTPKHLITATGQRVTLRCSPRSGDLSVYWYQQSLDQGLQFLIQYYNGEERAKGNILERFSAQQFPDLHSELNLSSLELGDSALYFCASSATLAGHQETQYFGPGTRLLVL.

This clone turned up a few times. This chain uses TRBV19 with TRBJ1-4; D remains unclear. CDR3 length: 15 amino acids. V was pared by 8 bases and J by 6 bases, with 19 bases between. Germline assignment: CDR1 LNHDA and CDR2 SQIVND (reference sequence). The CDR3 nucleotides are TGTGCCAGTTCCCGCGGGGTAGTCATCGATGAAAAACTGTTTTTT. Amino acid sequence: CASSRGVVIDEKLFF.

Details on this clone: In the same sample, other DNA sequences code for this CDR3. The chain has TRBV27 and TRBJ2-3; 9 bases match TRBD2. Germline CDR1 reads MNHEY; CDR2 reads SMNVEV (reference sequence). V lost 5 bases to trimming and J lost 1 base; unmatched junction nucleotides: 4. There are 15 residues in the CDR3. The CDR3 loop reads CASSPWTSGTDTQYF. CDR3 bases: TGTGCCAGCAGTCCTTGGACTAGCGGCACAGATACGCAGTATTTT.

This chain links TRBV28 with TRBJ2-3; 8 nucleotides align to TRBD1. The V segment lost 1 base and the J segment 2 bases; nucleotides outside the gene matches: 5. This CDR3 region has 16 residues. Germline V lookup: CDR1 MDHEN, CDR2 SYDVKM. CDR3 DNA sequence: TGTGCCAGCAGTTTATACGGGACAGGATACACAGATACGCAGTATTTT. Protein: CASSLYGTGYTDTQYF.

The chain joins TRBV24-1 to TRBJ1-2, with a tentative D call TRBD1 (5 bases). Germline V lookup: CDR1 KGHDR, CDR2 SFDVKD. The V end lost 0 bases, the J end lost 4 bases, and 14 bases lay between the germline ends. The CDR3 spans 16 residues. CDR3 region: CATSDLNTQGGYGYTF. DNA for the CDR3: TGTGCCACCAGTGATTTGAACACCCAGGGCGGCTATGGCTACACCTTC.

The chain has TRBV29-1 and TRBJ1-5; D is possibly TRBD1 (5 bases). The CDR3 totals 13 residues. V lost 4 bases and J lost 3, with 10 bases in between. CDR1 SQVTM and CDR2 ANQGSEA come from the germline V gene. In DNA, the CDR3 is TGCAGCGTTGGTGACAGCTTCAATCAGCCCCAGCATTTT. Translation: CSVGDSFNQPQHF.

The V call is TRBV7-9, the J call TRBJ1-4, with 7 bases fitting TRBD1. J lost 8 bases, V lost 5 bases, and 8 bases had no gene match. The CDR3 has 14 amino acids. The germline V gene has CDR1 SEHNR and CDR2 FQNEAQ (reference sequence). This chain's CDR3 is CASSPRQGSEKLFF. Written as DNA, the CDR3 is TGTGCCAGCAGCCCACGACAGGGATCCGAAAAACTGTTTTTT.

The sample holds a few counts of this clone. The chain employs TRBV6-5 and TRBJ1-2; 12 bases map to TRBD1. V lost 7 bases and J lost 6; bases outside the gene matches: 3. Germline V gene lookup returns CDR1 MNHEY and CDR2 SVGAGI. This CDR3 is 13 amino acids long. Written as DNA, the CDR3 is TGTGCCAGCAAGGGACAGGGGGCTCATGGCTACACCTTC. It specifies CASKGQGAHGYTF.